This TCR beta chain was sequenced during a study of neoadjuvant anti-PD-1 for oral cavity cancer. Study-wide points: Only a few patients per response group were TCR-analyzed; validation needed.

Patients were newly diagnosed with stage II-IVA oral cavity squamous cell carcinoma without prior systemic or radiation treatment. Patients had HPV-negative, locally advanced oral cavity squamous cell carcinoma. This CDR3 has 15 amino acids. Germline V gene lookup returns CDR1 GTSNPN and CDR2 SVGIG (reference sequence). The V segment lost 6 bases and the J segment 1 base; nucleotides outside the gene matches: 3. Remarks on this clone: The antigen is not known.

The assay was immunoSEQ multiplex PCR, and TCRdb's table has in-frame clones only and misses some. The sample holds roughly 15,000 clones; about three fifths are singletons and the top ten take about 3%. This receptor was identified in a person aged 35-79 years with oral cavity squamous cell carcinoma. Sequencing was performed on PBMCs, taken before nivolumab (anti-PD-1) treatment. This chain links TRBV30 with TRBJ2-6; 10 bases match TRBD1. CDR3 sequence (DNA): TGTGCCTGTCGACAGGGGGCGTCTGGGGCCAACGTCCTGACTTTC. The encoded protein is CACRQGASGANVLTF. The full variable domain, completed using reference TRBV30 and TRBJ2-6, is SQTIHQWPATLVQPVGSPLSLECTVEGTSNPNLYWYRQAAGRGLQLLFYSVGIGQISSEVPQNLSASRPQDRQFILSSKKLLLSDSGFYLCACRQGASGANVLTFGAGSRLTVL.